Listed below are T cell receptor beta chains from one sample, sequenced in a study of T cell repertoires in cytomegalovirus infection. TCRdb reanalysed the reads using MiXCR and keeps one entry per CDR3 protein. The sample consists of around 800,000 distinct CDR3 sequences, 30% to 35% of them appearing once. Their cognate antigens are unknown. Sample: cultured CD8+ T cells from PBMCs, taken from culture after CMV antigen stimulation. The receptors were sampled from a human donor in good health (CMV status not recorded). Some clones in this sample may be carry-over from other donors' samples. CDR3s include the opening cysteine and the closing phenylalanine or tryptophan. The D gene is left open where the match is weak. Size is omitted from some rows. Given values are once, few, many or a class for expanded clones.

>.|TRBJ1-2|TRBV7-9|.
TGTGCCAGCAGCTTAAGCCAGGACAGAGACTATGGCTACACCTTC
CASSLSQDRDYGYTF
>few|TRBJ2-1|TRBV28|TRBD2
TGTGCCAGCAGCCCGTTTCGGGGGGGAAATGAGCAGTTCTTC
CASSPFRGGNEQFF
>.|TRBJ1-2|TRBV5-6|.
TGTGCCAGCAGCTCCTCGACGGATCCCCAGGCCTATGGCTACACCTTC
CASSSSTDPQAYGYTF
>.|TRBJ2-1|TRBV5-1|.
TGCGCCAGCAGCCTCAAAGGGGAACTCTACAATGAGCAGTTCTTC
CASSLKGELYNEQFF
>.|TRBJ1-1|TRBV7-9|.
TGTGCCAGCAGCTTAGTACGATACAGGGTACGATCCACTGAAGCTTTCTTT
CASSLVRYRVRSTEAFF
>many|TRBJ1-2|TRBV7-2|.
TGTGCCAGCAGAAACCCGGGACGGGGACATGGCTACACCTTC
CASRNPGRGHGYTF
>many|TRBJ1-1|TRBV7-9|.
TGTGCCAGCACCTTGGACCCCGGGCCCCCTGAAGCTTTCTTT
CASTLDPGPPEAFF
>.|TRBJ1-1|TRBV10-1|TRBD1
TGCGCCAGCAGTGAGAGTCCGACAGGGGTGAACACTGAAGCTTTCTTT
CASSESPTGVNTEAFF
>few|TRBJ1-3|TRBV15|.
TGTGCCACCAGCAGGGGAAGGAACTCTGGAAACACCATATATTTT
CATSRGRNSGNTIYF
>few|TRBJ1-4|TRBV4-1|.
TGCGCCAGCAGCCAAGATGCGGGGGAGTGGGAAAAACTGTTTTTT
CASSQDAGEWEKLFF
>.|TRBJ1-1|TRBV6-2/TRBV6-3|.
TGTGCCAGCAGTTGGGTCAGAATGAACACTGAAGCTTTCTTT
CASSWVRMNTEAFF
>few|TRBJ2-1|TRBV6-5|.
TGTGCCAGCAGTTCAACCCTCAGCTCCTACAATGAGCAGTTCTTC
CASSSTLSSYNEQFF
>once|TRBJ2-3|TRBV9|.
TGTGCCAGCAGCGTAGCCCTGGGGGTACGCACAGATACGCAGTATTTT
CASSVALGVRTDTQYF
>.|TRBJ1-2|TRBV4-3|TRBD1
TGCGCCAGCAGCCAAGATCTAGAGGGGGCCGCCTATGGCTACACCTTC
CASSQDLEGAAYGYTF
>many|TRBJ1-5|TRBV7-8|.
TGTGCCAGCAGGGGCTCCAGGGATAGCAATCAGCCCCAGCATTTT
CASRGSRDSNQPQHF
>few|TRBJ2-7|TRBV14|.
TGTGCCAGCAGCCACTTAGGCTACGAGCAGTACTTC
CASSHLGYEQYF
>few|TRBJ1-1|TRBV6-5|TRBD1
TGTGCCAGCAGGGGACAGGGGTGGAACACTGAAGCTTTCTTT
CASRGQGWNTEAFF
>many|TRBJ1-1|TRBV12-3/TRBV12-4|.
TGTGCCAGCAGTCCGGGACGTACGAACACTGAAGCTTTCTTT
CASSPGRTNTEAFF
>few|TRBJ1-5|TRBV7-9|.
TGTGCCAGCAGCTTAGGAGCGACAGGCGTAAATCAGCCCCAGCATTTT
CASSLGATGVNQPQHF
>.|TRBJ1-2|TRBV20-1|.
TGCAGTGCTAGAGAGAACACCCGGACGGATCTTTCTAACTATGGCTACACCTTC
CSARENTRTDLSNYGYTF
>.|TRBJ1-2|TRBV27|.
TGTGCCAGCAGTTTATCAGGCAGGCTAAACTATGGCTACACCTTC
CASSLSGRLNYGYTF
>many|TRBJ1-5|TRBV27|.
TGTGCCAGCAGTTTATCACCGAATCAGCCCCAGCATTTT
CASSLSPNQPQHF
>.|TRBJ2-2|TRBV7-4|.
TGTGCCAGCAGCTTCCGGGTGGATACCGGGGAGCTGTTTTTT
CASSFRVDTGELFF
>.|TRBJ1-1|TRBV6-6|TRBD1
TGTGCCAGCAGTTGGGGACAGGGGGCTCTCATGAACACTGAAGCTTTCTTT
CASSWGQGALMNTEAFF
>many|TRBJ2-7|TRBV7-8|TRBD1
TGTGCCAGCAGCTTAGGGACAGGGGCCCCCCACGAGCAGTACTTC
CASSLGTGAPHEQYF
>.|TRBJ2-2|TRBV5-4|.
TGTGCCAGCAGCTCCGACACCCCCGGGGAGCTGTTTTTT
CASSSDTPGELFF
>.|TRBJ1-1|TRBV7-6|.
TGTGCCAGCAGCCCCCCGGGCAGGGAGGCCGGGTCTGAAGCTTTCTTT
CASSPPGREAGSEAFF
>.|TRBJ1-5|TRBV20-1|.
TGCAGTGCTACCGAGTACGGTGGCAATCAGCCCCAGCATTTT
CSATEYGGNQPQHF
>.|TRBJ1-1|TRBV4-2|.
TGTGCCAGCAGCCAAGAGTTATGGGGGAACACTGAAGCTTTCTTT
CASSQELWGNTEAFF
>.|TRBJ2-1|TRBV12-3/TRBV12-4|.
TGTGCCAGCAGTCCCCCTAGGGACAATGAGCAGTTCTTC
CASSPPRDNEQFF
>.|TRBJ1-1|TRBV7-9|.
TGTGCCAGCAGCCCAATGGGATCCGGCACTGAAGCTTTCTTT
CASSPMGSGTEAFF
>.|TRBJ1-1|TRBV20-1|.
TGCAGCGATGACCTGTGGGGAGGCGACACTGAAGCTTTCTTT
CSDDLWGGDTEAFF
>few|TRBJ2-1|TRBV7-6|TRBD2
TGTGCCAGCAGCTTTGTCTCCCCACTAGCGGGGAGTTACAATGAGCAGTTCTTC
CASSFVSPLAGSYNEQFF
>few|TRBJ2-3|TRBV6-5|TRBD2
TGTGCCAGCAGTTGGGGACTAGCGAATACAGATACGCAGTATTTT
CASSWGLANTDTQYF
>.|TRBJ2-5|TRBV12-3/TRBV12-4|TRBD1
TGTGCCAGCAGAGTAGGGGGACAGGGGGGGCGGGAGACCCAGTACTTC
CASRVGGQGGRETQYF
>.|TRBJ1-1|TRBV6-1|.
TGTGCCAGCAGTGAAGCCCGGGACGACAACACTGAAGCTTTCTTT
CASSEARDDNTEAFF
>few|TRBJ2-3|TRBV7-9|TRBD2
TGTGCCAGCAGCTTGGAGACTAGCCCCCATACGCAGTATTTT
CASSLETSPHTQYF
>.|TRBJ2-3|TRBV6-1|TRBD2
TGTGCCAGCAGTGTACTAGCGGGGCACACAGATACGCAGTATTTT
CASSVLAGHTDTQYF
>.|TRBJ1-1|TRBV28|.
TGTGCCAGCAGTTTTGGATCCGCTCTTGTCAGTGAAGCTTTCTTT
CASSFGSALVSEAFF
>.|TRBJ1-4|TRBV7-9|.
TGTGCCAGCAGCTTAACGGGGAACCTAAATGAAAAACTGTTTTTT
CASSLTGNLNEKLFF
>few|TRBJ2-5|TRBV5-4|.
TGTGCCAGCAGACTGGGGGAGGAAGAGACCCAGTACTTC
CASRLGEEETQYF
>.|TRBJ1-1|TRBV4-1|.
TGCGCCAGCAGCCAAGTAGGCGGGCCTGAAGCTTTCTTT
CASSQVGGPEAFF
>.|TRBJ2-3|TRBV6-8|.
TGTGCCAGCAGCCTCAGGGGCCTAGTGGGCACAGATACGCAGTATTTT
CASSLRGLVGTDTQYF
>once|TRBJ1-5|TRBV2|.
TGTGCCAACAGTGAAGCGACGATAATCTACCCAGTGCAATTT
CANSEATIIYPVQF
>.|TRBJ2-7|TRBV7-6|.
TGTGTCAGCAGCAATCCCAAGGCCTCCGGAGCTAGCCAGGGGCAGTACTTC
CVSSNPKASGASQGQYF
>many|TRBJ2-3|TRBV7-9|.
TGTGCCAGCAGCCCCCATAAGCGTTCGGGAGATACGCAGTATTTT
CASSPHKRSGDTQYF
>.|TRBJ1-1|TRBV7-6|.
TGTGCCAGCAGTGAGACGGACAGTAGGAACACTGAAGCTTTCTTT
CASSETDSRNTEAFF
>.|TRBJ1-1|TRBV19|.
TGTGCCAGTAGTATCCTCTCAGGGGACACTGAAGCTTTCTTT
CASSILSGDTEAFF
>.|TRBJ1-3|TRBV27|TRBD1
TGTACCAGCAGCCAGGGGGAATCGCCCCTAAACACCATATATTTT
CTSSQGESPLNTIYF
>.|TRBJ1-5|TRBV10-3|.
TGTGCCATCGGGAGTAATCAGCCCCAGCATTTT
CAIGSNQPQHF
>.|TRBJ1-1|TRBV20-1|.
TGCAGTGCTAAAGGGTACAGGGAAGGGACGACTGAAGCTTTCTTT
CSAKGYREGTTEAFF
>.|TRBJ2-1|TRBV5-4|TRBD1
TGTGCCAGCAGTGCCGGGACAGGGCTAGGGAATGAGCAGTTCTTC
CASSAGTGLGNEQFF